The clone carrying this T cell receptor beta chain has only one observation. Its antigen is undetermined. TCRdb's table, derived via immunoSEQ multiplex PCR, lists solely in-frame clones and lacks some. This table has 90,000 to 150,000 clones, around 90% appearing once. The CDR3 is made up of 16 amino acids. The trim removed 1 base at V and 3 bases at J, leaving 8 bases unmatched. The V gene's germline CDR1 is SGHRS and CDR2 YFSETQ. These data belong to a study of T cell responses to AZD1222 COVID-19 vaccine. Points from the study as a whole: Donors were largely white British and mainly female; clonal diversity was possibly underestimated. Baseline seropositivity characterized only six or seven AZD1222 recipients. Epitopes outside B.1.351 and B.1.1.7 mutated regions reportedly drew nearly half of spike TCRs.

The origin of this receptor is an adult in good health. The chain combines TRBV5-1 with TRBJ1-1; 8 bases agree with TRBD1. The sample here was peripheral blood, taken on day 0 of AZD1222 vaccination. CDR3 DNA: TGCGCCAGCAGCTTGCTACGGACAGGGTGGGACACTGAAGCTTTCTTT. Translating it yields CASSLLRTGWDTEAFF.